One and the same sample provided the 31 T cell receptor beta chains below, sequenced in a study of beta chain features in type 1 diabetes. The study's findings and limits: People with Type 1 diabetes carried modestly yet significantly shorter TCRB CDR3s in all four CD4+ subsets.

These receptors are not linked to any known antigen. Every isolated RNA sample was fully reverse transcribed, so sequencing captured expressed TCRB transcripts. The method was immunoSEQ multiplex PCR; TCRdb's version includes in-frame clones alone and lacks a portion of them. The data show under 300,000 clones, 16% seen once. The sample taken for sequencing was naive CD4+ T cells from blood. Receptor source: a young man with type 1 diabetes.

This clone was seen at least ten times. The genes are TRBV2 and TRBJ2-3; D is unclear. Germline-derived CDR1 and CDR2 are SNHLY and FYNNEI. Trimming cost V 3 bases and J 2 bases, with 0 bases left between them. This CDR3 has 11 residues. The CDR3: CASSDTDTQYF. DNA for the CDR3: TGTGCCAGCAGTGACACAGATACGCAGTATTTT.

J is TRBJ2-4 and V is TRBV6-6; 8 bases line up with TRBD1. After removal of 8 bases from V and 1 base from J, the junction contained 7 bases not matched to a gene. CDR1 is MNHNY, CDR2 SVGAGI, per germline (reference sequence). The CDR3 length is 15 residues. In nucleotides, the CDR3 is TGTGCCAGCTGGACAACAGGGGGGGCCAAAAACATTCAGTACTTC. Translated: CASWTTGGAKNIQYF.

This clone came up a few times. The V and J genes are TRBV30 and TRBJ2-7; 7 bases align to TRBD1. The length of the CDR3 is 13 residues. J gave up 4 bases and V 5 bases, and 8 bases lay outside the gene matches. Looked up from germline, CDR1 is GTSNPN and CDR2 is SVGIG (reference sequence). CDR3 sequence: CAWQRDSSYEQYF. The CDR3 region has the DNA TGTGCCTGGCAACGGGACAGCTCATACGAGCAGTACTTC.

This clone was observed a handful of times. The chain carries TRBV18 and TRBJ2-5; a possible D gene is TRBD2 (6 bases). Germline V gene lookup returns CDR1 KGHSH and CDR2 LQKENI. The CDR3 runs 14 residues. Trimming took off 3 bases at V and 2 bases at J, with 10 bases between the two ends. CDR3: CASSPGLMQETQYF. The CDR3 DNA is TGTGCCAGCTCACCGGGACTGATGCAAGAGACCCAGTACTTC.

The chain couples TRBV28 to TRBJ2-1; 7 bases are shared with TRBD2. J lost 9 bases, V lost 6 bases, and 17 bases had no gene match. CDR1 and CDR2 (germline): MDHEN, SYDVKM. The CDR3 covers 16 residues. CDR3 nucleotide sequence: TGTGCCAGCAGCCGGCCCGTGGGAGGGCGTGCGGGTGAGCAGTTCTTC. It is translated as CASSRPVGGRAGEQFF.

This clone was picked up a small number of times. This chain connects TRBV18 to TRBJ1-1; D gene unclear. Germline values: CDR1 KGHSH, CDR2 LQKENI. The CDR3 sequence is 15 residues long. V was shortened by 5 bases and J by 0 bases, with 13 bases between the two germline ends. For the CDR3, the DNA is TGTGCCAGCTCATTGGCTTCAACCATGAACACTGAAGCTTTCTTT. Its protein product is CASSLASTMNTEAFF.

This clone turned up a few times. The rearrangement joins TRBV9 to TRBJ2-1; D gene unclear. The CDR3 has 15 amino acids. V lost 1 base and J 0 bases, leaving 8 bases between the germline ends. CDR1 is SGDLS, CDR2 YYNGEE, per germline. CDR3 sequence reads: CASSVTADSYNEQFF. DNA for the CDR3: TGTGCCAGCAGCGTAACGGCGGACTCCTACAATGAGCAGTTCTTC.

This clone appeared a few times. The rearrangement uses TRBV7-2 and TRBJ2-1; D unclear. The germline CDR1 and CDR2 sequences are SGHTA and FQGNSA. V lost 5 bases to trimming and J lost 0 bases, with 14 bases between them. The CDR3 runs to 16 residues. The CDR3 DNA sequence: TGTGCCAGCAGCAAAAGGCGAGCGAACTCCTACAATGAGCAGTTCTTC. Translating gives CASSKRRANSYNEQFF.

This clone appeared a few times. The gene calls are TRBV4-1 and TRBJ2-5; no firm D call. The length of the CDR3 is 13 residues. Between the trimmed V and J ends, which lost 0 bases and 3 bases, there was a span of 5 bases. In germline, CDR1 is MGHRA, CDR2 YSYEKL. The CDR3 here is CASSQEWKETQYF. The CDR3 region has the DNA TGCGCCAGCAGCCAAGAATGGAAAGAGACCCAGTACTTC.

The V and J genes are TRBV30 and TRBJ2-2; no clear D. CDR1 and CDR2 from the germline V gene are GTSNPN and SVGIG (reference sequence). Trimming shortened V by 4 bases and J by 5 bases, and 17 bases separated the two germline ends. The CDR3 extends over 15 amino acids. The CDR3 DNA follows: TGTGCCTGGAAATTCCCGACCATGAGGACCGGGGAGCTGTTTTTT. Amino acids: CAWKFPTMRTGELFF.

The chain combines TRBV7-9 with TRBJ2-2; the D gene could be TRBD1 or TRBD2 (5 bases each). Trimming pared 5 bases from V and 5 bases from J, leaving 12 bases between. Per germline, CDR1 SEHNR and CDR2 FQNEAQ (reference sequence). The CDR3 is 14 amino acids. The CDR3 reads CASSQGVGTGELFF. For the CDR3, the DNA is TGTGCCAGCAGCCAGGGAGTCGGGACCGGGGAGCTGTTTTTT.

The chain carries TRBV27 and TRBJ1-3; unclear D gene. The CDR3 runs 15 residues. Trimming shortened V by 3 bases and J by 0 bases, and 9 bases separated the two germline ends. In germline, CDR1 is MNHEY, CDR2 SMNVEV (reference sequence). CDR3 in DNA: TGTGCCAGCAGTTTTAAGGGATTCTCTGGAAACACCATATATTTT. Residues: CASSFKGFSGNTIYF.

The chain couples TRBV19 to TRBJ2-7; TRBD1 might be the D (6 bases). Between the trimmed V and J ends, which lost 5 bases and 2 bases, there was a span of 13 bases. CDR3 size: 14 residues. Germline loops: CDR1 LNHDA, CDR2 SQIVND (reference sequence). The CDR3 protein is CASSPGRGTYEQYF. CDR3 nucleotide sequence: TGTGCCAGTAGTCCTGGCAGGGGTACCTACGAGCAGTACTTC.

This clone was detected only a few times. The chain links TRBV5-4 to TRBJ2-1; D could derive from TRBD1 or TRBD2 (5 bases each). This CDR3 comprises 17 residues. The germline V gene has CDR1 SGHNT and CDR2 YYREEE (reference sequence). V was pared by 4 bases and J by 5 bases, with 22 bases between. CDR3 sequence (DNA): TGTGCCAGCAGCCAAGATCGGTGGGGGAGCGGAGACAATGAGCAGTTCTTC. This gives the protein CASSQDRWGSGDNEQFF.

This clone has a handful of counts. The gene calls are TRBV4-2 and TRBJ2-2; perhaps D is TRBD1 or TRBD2 (7 bases each). The CDR3 runs 18 residues. Per germline, CDR1 LGHNA and CDR2 YNFKEQ. V lost 4 bases to trimming and J lost 6 bases, with 24 bases between them. DNA for the CDR3: TGTGCCAGCAGCCGCCAAGAGCTCGGACCAGGGGGGGCCGGGGAGCTGTTTTTT. Translating gives CASSRQELGPGGAGELFF.

This clone was seen a handful of times. The gene calls are TRBV4-1 and TRBJ2-3; 9 bases align to TRBD1. The CDR3 covers 16 residues. V lost 2 bases, J lost 5 bases, and 8 bases stayed unmatched. Per the germline V gene, CDR1 is MGHRA and CDR2 is YSYEKL. CDR3 loop: CASSQLPGQGKDTQYF. For the CDR3, the DNA is TGCGCCAGCAGCCAACTACCGGGACAGGGAAAAGATACGCAGTATTTT.

The CDR3: CASSPTRTEAFF. The DNA of the CDR3 is TGTGCCAGCAGTCCAACGAGGACTGAAGCTTTCTTT. V usage is TRBV7-2 and J usage is TRBJ1-1; D not certain. Between the trimmed V and J ends, which lost 6 bases and 5 bases, there was a span of 10 bases. There are 12 residues in the CDR3. Looked up from germline, CDR1 is SGHTA and CDR2 is FQGNSA.

CDR3 coding DNA: TGTGCCACCAGGCTAGCGGGAGTGGATGAGCAGTTCTTC. Translation gives CATRLAGVDEQFF. The chain links TRBV15 to TRBJ2-1; 10 nucleotides match TRBD2. V lost 6 bases, J lost 8 bases, and 4 bases stayed unmatched. This CDR3 contains 13 residues. CDR1 and CDR2 (germline): LNHNV, YYDKDF (reference sequence).

The V call is TRBV11-1, the J call TRBJ1-2; D is undetermined. V was pared by 3 bases and J by 6 bases, with 14 bases between. The germline V gene encodes CDR1 SGHAT and CDR2 FQDESV (reference sequence). There are 14 residues in the CDR3. CDR3 protein: CASSFGLPWDGYTF. The CDR3 bases are TGTGCCAGCAGCTTTGGACTGCCGTGGGATGGCTACACCTTC.

The chain carries TRBV7-2 and TRBJ2-1; 8 nucleotides line up with TRBD2. V was clipped by 4 bases and J by 7 bases; unmatched bases: 9. Germline CDR1 SGHTA, CDR2 FQGNSA. The CDR3 consists of 15 residues. CDR3 sequence reads: CASSWPGTSGNEQFF. In DNA, the CDR3 is TGTGCCAGCAGCTGGCCGGGGACTAGTGGGAATGAGCAGTTCTTC.

A few counts support this clone. The chain uses TRBV9 and TRBJ1-5, with D perhaps TRBD1 (5 bases). This CDR3 region has 15 residues. The V gene's germline CDR1 is SGDLS and CDR2 YYNGEE. Trimming left V 0 bases short and J 5 bases short, with 12 bases between. CDR3 DNA sequence: TGTGCCAGCAGCGTAGATGTGGGGGACTATCAGCCCCAGCATTTT. Translating it yields CASSVDVGDYQPQHF.

The chain recombines TRBV5-6 with TRBJ2-1; possibly TRBD2 for D (5 bases). CDR1 SGHDT and CDR2 YYEEEE come from the germline V gene. The length of the CDR3 is 14 residues. With 0 bases removed from V and 8 bases from J, the gap between germline ends came to 12 bases. DNA of the CDR3: TGTGCCAGCAGCTTGGGACACGCCGGGGATGAGCAGTTCTTC. This translates into CASSLGHAGDEQFF.

This clone was recorded a few times. This sequence joins TRBV29-1 and TRBJ1-1; 10 positions agree with TRBD1. The CDR3 is 13 amino acids. Germline CDR1 and CDR2: SQVTM and ANQGSEA. V lost 6 bases to trimming and J lost 1 base; unmatched junction nucleotides: 2. CDR3 in amino acids: CSVTGGRNTEAFF. The CDR3 nucleotides read TGCAGCGTGACAGGGGGCCGGAACACTGAAGCTTTCTTT.

This chain joins TRBV4-1 and TRBJ2-3, with D unclear. Germline CDR1 and CDR2: MGHRA and YSYEKL. This CDR3 comprises 14 residues. V lost 3 bases to trimming and J lost 6 bases, with 13 bases between them. The CDR3, as DNA: TGCGCCAGCAGCCAGGGTGTACTGGGGGATACGCAGTATTTT. Residues: CASSQGVLGDTQYF.

The V and J genes are TRBV30 and TRBJ2-3, with 13 bases lining up with TRBD2. Losses at the gene ends were 8 bases for V and 6 bases for J; bases not matched to a gene: 8. There are 14 residues in the CDR3. Germline CDR1 and CDR2: GTSNPN and SVGIG (reference sequence). The CDR3 loop is CATKLAGGPDTQYF. The CDR3 region has the DNA TGTGCCACAAAACTAGCGGGAGGGCCTGATACGCAGTATTTT.

This clone has only a few counts. The genes are TRBV7-6 and TRBJ2-1; 9 nucleotides match TRBD2. CDR3 length equals 17 residues. Trimming took 2 bases from V and 1 from J; bases not matched to a gene: 6. Germline values: CDR1 SGHVS, CDR2 FNYEAQ. Here the CDR3 reads CASSLTLAGSSYNEQFF. The DNA of the CDR3 is TGTGCCAGCAGCTTAACCCTAGCGGGGTCTTCCTACAATGAGCAGTTCTTC.

This clone turned up a few times. The chain is built from TRBV7-9 and TRBJ2-3; D perhaps matches TRBD1 (6 bases). Germline CDR1 reads SEHNR; CDR2 reads FQNEAQ (reference sequence). V lost 5 bases to trimming and J lost 6 bases, with 21 bases between them. This CDR3 comprises 16 residues. The CDR3 here is CASSRAPPGAADTQYF. In nucleotides, the CDR3 is TGTGCCAGCAGCCGAGCGCCTCCAGGGGCGGCGGATACGCAGTATTTT.

In this sample, this clone turned up a few times. The chain has TRBV28 and TRBJ1-1; no firm D call. V was trimmed by 4 bases and J by 8 bases, leaving 8 bases between them. CDR3 length: 11 amino acids. Germline loops: CDR1 MDHEN, CDR2 SYDVKM. The chain's CDR3 is CASSSRGEAFF. The CDR3 nucleotides are TGTGCCAGCAGTTCCCGAGGGGAAGCTTTCTTT.

The V call is TRBV4-3, the J call TRBJ2-3; 9 nucleotides align to TRBD2. Germline trimming cut 2 bases from V and 4 bases from J; bases unmatched to any gene: 10. CDR1 LGHNA and CDR2 YSLEER come from the germline V gene. The length of the CDR3 is 17 residues. CDR3 region: CASSQYSSGIQPDTQYF. CDR3 coding DNA: TGCGCCAGCAGCCAATATTCTAGCGGGATCCAACCAGATACGCAGTATTTT.

This clone was recorded a few times. The V gene is TRBV9, the J gene TRBJ2-1; D gene ambiguous. This CDR3 has 12 amino acids. CDR1 is SGDLS and CDR2 is YYNGEE in the germline V gene. Trimming cost V 0 bases and J 5 bases, with 3 bases left between them. CDR3 sequence reads: CASSVDNNEQFF. CDR3 nucleotide sequence: TGTGCCAGCAGCGTAGATAACAATGAGCAGTTCTTC.

This clone came up a few times. The rearrangement uses TRBV4-1 and TRBJ2-1; tentatively, D is TRBD1 (5 bases). The CDR3 sequence is 16 residues long. The V end lost 4 bases, the J end lost 6 bases, and 19 bases lay between the germline ends. Germline V gene data show CDR1 as MGHRA and CDR2 as YSYEKL. The CDR3 sequence: CASSLLTGFTLNEQFF. For the CDR3, the DNA is TGCGCCAGCAGCCTATTAACAGGTTTCACCCTCAATGAGCAGTTCTTC.